This TCR beta chain was identified in a study of early T cells in non-severe SARS-CoV-2 infection. Study-level background: The chains were unpaired, and the sequenced material was bulk RNA from unsorted whole blood.

Individual cDNA molecules received unique molecular identifiers during library preparation. MiXCR, run by TCRdb on the 5' RACE reads, gives a single entry per CDR3 protein. The repertoire has more than 55,000 distinct CDR3 sequences, approximately 5.9% of them found once; the top ten carry about 3.4%. Study findings and constraints: The VDJdb matching leaned toward anti-spike CD8 responses and overlooked private and CD4 specificities.

The CDR3 covers 15 residues. Trimming removed 3 bases from V and 2 bases from J; junction bases left unmatched: 4. Germline V CDR1 and CDR2: SGHVS, FNYEAQ. The table lists this clonotype with a few counts. What it recognizes is unknown. The clonotype comes from an adult who was a healthcare worker with PCR-confirmed SARS-CoV-2 infection or an uninfected control (not recorded which). The chain uses TRBV7-6 and TRBJ2-1, with 7 nucleotides matching TRBD1. The specimen was whole blood, collected at baseline. CDR3 DNA: TGTGCCAGCAGCTTCGAGACAGGGCCCTACAATGAGCAGTTCTTC. This codes for CASSFETGPYNEQFF. The complete variable domain, with remaining parts taken from reference TRBV7-6 and TRBJ2-1, reads GAGVSQSPRYKVTKRGQDVALRCDPISGHVSLYWYRQALGQGPEFLTYFNYEAQQDKSGLPNDRFSAERPEGSISTLTIQRTEQRDSAMYRCASSFETGPYNEQFFGPGTRLTVL.